The source of this T cell receptor (beta chain) is a study of identical twins' blood T cells. Regarding the study as a whole: Environmental influences on twin similarity could not be excluded.

Original processing notes: Each donor had about 95,000 to nearly 550,000 clonotypes. TCRdb reprocessed the 5' RACE reads with MiXCR, giving one entry per CDR3 protein. The V and J calls come from TCRdb's annotation, not from the publication. The sample has fewer than 450,000 distinct CDR3 sequences, roughly 27% seen once. Details on this clonotype: Antigen unknown.

CDR1 and CDR2 from the germline V gene are SGHRS and YFSETQ. The V gene lost 6 bases and the J gene lost 3 bases, with 4 bases spanning the gap. The CDR3 runs 11 residues. Six healthy women, forming three identical twin pairs, donated samples. Likely shared infections and vaccines: all three twin pairs were reared together. The clonotype was recovered from a woman aged 18 to 55 in good health. Sequenced material: PBMCs. The chain has TRBV5-1 and TRBJ1-3; D remains ambiguous. CDR3 sequence (DNA): TGCGCCAGCAAGGGTGGAAACACCATATATTTT. It encodes CASKGGNTIYF.